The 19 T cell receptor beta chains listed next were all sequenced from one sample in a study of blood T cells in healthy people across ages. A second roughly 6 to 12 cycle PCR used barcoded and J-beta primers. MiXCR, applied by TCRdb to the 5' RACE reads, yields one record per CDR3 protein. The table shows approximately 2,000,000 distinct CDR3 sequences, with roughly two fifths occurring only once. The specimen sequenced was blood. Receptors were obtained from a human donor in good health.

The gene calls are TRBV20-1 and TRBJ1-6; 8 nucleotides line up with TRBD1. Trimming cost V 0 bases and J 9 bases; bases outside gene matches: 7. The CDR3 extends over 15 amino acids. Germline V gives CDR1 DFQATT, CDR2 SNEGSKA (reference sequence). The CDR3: CSARDLDRETSPLHF. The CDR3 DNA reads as TGCAGTGCTAGAGATTTGGACAGGGAGACTTCACCCCTCCACTTT.

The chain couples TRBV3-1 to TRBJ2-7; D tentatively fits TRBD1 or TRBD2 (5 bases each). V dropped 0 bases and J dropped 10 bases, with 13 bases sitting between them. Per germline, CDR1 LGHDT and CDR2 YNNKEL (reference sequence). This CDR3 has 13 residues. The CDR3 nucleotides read TGTGCCAGCAGCCAAGAGGGAGTCGGACACCAGTACTTC. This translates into CASSQEGVGHQYF.

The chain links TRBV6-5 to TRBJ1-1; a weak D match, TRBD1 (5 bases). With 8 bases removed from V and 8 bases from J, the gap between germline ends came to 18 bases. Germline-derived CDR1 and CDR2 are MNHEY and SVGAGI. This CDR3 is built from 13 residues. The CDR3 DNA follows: TGTGCCAGCCGGGAACACCGGGACGGAGAAGCTTTCTTT. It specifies CASREHRDGEAFF.

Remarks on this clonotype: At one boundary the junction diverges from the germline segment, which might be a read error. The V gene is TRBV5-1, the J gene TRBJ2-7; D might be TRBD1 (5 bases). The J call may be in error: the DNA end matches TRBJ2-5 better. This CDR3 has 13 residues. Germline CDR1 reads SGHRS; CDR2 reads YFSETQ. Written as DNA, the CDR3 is TGCGCCGGCAGCCTGACAGTTGATGGGACCCAGTACTTC. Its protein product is CAGSLTVDGTQYF.

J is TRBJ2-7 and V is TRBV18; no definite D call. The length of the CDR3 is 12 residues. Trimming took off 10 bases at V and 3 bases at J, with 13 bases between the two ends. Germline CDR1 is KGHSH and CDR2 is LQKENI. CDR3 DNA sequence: TGTGCCATGCTCCCTTTGGACTACGAGCAGTACTTC. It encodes CAMLPLDYEQYF.

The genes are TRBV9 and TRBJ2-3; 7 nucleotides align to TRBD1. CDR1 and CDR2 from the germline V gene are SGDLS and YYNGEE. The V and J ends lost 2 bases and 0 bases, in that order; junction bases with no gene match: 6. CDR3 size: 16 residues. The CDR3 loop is CASSVGTDLSTDTQYF. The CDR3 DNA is TGTGCCAGCAGCGTCGGGACAGACCTCAGCACAGATACGCAGTATTTT.

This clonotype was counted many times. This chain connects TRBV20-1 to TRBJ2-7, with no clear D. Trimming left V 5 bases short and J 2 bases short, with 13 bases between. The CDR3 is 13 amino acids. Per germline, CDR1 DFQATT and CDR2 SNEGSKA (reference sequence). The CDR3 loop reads CSAHYMTTYEQYF. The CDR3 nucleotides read TGCAGTGCTCACTACATGACCACCTACGAGCAGTACTTC.

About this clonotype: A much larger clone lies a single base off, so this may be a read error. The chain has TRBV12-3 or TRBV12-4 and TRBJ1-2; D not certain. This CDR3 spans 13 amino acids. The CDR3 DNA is TGTGCCAGCAGTTTAGAGGATTCCTATGGCAACACCTTC. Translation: CASSLEDSYGNTF.

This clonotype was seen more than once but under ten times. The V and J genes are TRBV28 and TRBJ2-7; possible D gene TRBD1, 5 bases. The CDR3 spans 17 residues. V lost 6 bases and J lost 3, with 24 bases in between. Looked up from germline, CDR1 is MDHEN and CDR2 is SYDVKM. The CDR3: CASSPPQSGLDYYEQYF. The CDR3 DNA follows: TGTGCCAGCAGCCCGCCCCAATCAGGGCTGGATTACTACGAGCAGTACTTC.

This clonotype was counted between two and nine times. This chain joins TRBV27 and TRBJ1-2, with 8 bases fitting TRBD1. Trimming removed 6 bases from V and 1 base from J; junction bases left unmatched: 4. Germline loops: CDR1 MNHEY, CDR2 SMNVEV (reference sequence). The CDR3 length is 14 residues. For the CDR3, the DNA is TGTGCCAGCAGAAAGGACAGGGTTAACTATGGCTACACCTTC. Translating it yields CASRKDRVNYGYTF.

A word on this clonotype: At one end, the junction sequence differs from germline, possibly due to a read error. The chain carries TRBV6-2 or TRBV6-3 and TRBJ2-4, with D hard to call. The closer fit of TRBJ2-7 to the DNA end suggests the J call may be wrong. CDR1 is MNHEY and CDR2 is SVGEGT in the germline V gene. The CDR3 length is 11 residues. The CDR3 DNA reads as TGTGCCGGCAGTCCCGGCTACGAGCAGTACTTC. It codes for CAGSPGYEQYF.

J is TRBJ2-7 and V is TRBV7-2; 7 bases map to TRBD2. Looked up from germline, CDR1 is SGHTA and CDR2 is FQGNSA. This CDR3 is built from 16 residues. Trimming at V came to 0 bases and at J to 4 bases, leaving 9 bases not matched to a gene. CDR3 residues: CASSLAPGGWAYEQYF. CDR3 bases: TGTGCCAGCAGCTTAGCGCCCGGGGGGTGGGCTTACGAGCAGTACTTC. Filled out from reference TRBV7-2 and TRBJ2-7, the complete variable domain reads GAGVSQSPSNKVTEKGKDVELRCDPISGHTALYWYRQSLGQGLEFLIYFQGNSAPDKSGLPSDRFSAERTGGSVSTLTIQRTQQEDSAVYLCASSLAPGGWAYEQYFGPGTRLTVT.

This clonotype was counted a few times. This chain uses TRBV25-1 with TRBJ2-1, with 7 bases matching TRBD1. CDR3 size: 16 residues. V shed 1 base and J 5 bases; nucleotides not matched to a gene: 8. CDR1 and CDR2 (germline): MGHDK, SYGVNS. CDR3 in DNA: TGTGCCAGCAGTGAATCATCCGGGACAGCACACAATGAGCAGTTCTTC. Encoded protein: CASSESSGTAHNEQFF.

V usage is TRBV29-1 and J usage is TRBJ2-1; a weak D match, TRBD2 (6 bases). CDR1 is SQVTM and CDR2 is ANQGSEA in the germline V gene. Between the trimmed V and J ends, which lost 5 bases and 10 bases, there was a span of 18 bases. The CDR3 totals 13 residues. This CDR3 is CSVRTGELSEQFF. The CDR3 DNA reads TGCAGCGTTCGGACGGGGGAGCTTTCCGAGCAGTTCTTC.

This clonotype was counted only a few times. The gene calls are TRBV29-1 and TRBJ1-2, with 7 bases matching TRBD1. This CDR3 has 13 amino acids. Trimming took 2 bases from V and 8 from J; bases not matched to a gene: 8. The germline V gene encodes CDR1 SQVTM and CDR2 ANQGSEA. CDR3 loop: CSVEPGQRDGYTF. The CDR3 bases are TGCAGCGTTGAACCGGGACAGAGGGACGGCTACACCTTC.

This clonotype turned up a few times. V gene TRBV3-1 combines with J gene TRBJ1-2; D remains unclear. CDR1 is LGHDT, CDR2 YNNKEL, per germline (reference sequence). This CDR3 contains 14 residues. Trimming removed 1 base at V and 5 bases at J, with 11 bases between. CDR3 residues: CASSQGILDYGYTF. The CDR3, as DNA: TGTGCCAGCAGCCAAGGGATTCTAGATTATGGCTACACCTTC.

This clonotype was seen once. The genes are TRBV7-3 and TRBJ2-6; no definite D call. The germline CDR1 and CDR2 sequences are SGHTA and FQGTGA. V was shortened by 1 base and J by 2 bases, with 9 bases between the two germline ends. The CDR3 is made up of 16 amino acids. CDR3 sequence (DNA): TGTGCCAGCAGCTTAAATTCGGCAGCTGGGGCCAACGTCCTGACTTTC. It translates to CASSLNSAAGANVLTF.

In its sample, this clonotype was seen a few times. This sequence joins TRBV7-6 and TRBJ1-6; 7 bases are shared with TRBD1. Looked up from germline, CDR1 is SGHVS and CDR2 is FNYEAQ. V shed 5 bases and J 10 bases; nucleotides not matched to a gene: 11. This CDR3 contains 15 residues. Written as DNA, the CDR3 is TGTGCCAGCAGCCCATACCGGACAGGCTCCTCACCCCTCCACTTT. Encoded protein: CASSPYRTGSSPLHF.

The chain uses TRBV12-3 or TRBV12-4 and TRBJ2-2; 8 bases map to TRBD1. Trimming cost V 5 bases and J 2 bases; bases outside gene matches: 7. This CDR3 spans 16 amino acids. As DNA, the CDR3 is TGTGCCAGCAGTCCAGGACAGGGAAGAAACACCGGGGAGCTGTTTTTT. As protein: CASSPGQGRNTGELFF.